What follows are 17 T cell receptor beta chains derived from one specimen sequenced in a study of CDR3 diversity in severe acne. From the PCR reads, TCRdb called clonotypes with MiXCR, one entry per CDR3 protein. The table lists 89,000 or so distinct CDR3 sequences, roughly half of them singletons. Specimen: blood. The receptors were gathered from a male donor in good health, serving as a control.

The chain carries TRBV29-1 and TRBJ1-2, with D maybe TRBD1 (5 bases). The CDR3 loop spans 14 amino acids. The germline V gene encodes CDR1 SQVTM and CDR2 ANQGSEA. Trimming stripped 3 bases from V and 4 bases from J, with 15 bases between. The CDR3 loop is CSVEEIGALYGYTF. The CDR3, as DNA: TGCAGCGTTGAGGAGATAGGGGCCCTCTATGGCTACACCTTC.

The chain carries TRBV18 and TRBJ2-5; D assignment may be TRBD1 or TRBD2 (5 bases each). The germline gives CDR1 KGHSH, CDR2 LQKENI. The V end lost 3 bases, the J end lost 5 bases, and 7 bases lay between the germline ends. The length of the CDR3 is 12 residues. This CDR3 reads CASSPGDETQYF. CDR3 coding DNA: TGTGCCAGCTCACCTGGGGACGAGACCCAGTACTTC.

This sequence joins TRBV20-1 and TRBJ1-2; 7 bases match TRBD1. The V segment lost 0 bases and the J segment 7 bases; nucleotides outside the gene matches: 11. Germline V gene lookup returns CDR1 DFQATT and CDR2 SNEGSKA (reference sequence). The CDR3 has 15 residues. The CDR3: CSARDLGQPSGGYTF. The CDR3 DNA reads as TGCAGTGCTAGAGATTTGGGACAGCCGTCGGGTGGCTACACCTTC.

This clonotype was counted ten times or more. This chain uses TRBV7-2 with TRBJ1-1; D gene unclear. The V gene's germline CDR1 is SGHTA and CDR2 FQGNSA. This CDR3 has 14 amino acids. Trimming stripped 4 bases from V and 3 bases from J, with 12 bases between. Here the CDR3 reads CASSSRSGYTEAFF. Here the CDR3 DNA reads TGTGCCAGCAGCTCCCGTTCGGGGTACACTGAAGCTTTCTTT.

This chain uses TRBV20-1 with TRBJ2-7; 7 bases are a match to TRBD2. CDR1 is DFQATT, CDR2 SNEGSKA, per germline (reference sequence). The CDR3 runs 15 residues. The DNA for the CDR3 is TGCAGCCACCGGGGTGGGAGGGACCCCCGGTACGAGCAGTACTTC. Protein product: CSHRGGRDPRYEQYF.

The CDR3 sequence: CASSIRGAGTGELFF. CDR3 sequence (DNA): TGTGCCAGTAGTATCAGGGGGGCAGGCACCGGGGAGCTGTTTTTT. V is TRBV19 and J is TRBJ2-2; TRBD1 might be the D (7 bases). The length of the CDR3 is 15 residues. V lost 3 bases to trimming and J lost 4 bases, with 12 bases between them. Germline V gene data show CDR1 as LNHDA and CDR2 as SQIVND (reference sequence).

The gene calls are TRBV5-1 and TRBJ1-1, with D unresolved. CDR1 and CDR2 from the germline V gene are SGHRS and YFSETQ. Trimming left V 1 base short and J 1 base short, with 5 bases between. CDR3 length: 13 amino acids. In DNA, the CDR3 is TGCGCCAGCAGCTTGTCTGAGAACACTGAAGCTTTCTTT. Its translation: CASSLSENTEAFF.

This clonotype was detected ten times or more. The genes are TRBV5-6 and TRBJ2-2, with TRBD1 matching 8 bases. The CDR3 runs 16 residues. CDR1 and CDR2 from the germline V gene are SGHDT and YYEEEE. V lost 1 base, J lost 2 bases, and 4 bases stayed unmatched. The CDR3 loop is CASSLLAGGNTGELFF. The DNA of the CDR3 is TGTGCCAGCAGCTTGTTGGCAGGGGGCAACACCGGGGAGCTGTTTTTT.

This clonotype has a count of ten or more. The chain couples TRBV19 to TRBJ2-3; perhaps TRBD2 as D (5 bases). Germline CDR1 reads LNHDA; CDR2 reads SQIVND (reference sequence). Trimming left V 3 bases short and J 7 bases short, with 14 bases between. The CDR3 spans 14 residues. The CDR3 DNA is TGTGCCAGTAGTATCCAGGAGTCGGGGAATACGCAGTATTTT. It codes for CASSIQESGNTQYF.

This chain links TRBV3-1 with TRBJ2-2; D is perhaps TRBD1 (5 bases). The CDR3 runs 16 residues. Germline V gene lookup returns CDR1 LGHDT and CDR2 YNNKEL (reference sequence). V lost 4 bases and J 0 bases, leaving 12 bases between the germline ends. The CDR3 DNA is TGTGCCAGCAGCCGGAGACAGCCTACGAACACCGGGGAGCTGTTTTTT. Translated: CASSRRQPTNTGELFF.

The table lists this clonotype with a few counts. The CDR3 loop is CASSAGLGETQYF. DNA for the CDR3: TGTGCCAGCAGCGCCGGACTGGGGGAGACCCAGTACTTC. J is TRBJ2-5 and V is TRBV25-1; D perhaps matches TRBD2 (5 bases). CDR1 is MGHDK and CDR2 is SYGVNS in the germline V gene. The CDR3 runs to 13 residues. The V gene lost 6 bases and the J gene lost 5 bases, with 13 bases spanning the gap. Full variable domain (outside the CDR3, taken from reference TRBV25-1 and TRBJ2-5): EADIYQTPRYLVIGTGKKITLECSQTMGHDKMYWYQQDPGMELHLIHYSYGVNSTEKGDLSSESTVSRIRTEHFPLTLESARPSHTSQYLCASSAGLGETQYFGPGTRLLVL.

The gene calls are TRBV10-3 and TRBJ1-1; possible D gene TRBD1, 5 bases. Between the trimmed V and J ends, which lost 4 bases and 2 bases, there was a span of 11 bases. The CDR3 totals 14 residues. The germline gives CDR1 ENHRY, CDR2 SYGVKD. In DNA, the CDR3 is TGTGCCATCAGTGGAGGGGATCAAAACACTGAAGCTTTCTTT. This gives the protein CAISGGDQNTEAFF.

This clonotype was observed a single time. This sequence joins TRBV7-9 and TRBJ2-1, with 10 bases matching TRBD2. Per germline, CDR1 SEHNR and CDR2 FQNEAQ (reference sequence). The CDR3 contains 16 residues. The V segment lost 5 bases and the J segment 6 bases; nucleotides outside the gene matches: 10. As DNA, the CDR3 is TGTGCCAGCAGCGCCAGCGGGAGGGCGCGGTTCAATGAGCAGTTCTTC. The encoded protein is CASSASGRARFNEQFF.

The chain's CDR3 is CSAGPPSYEQYF. In nucleotides, the CDR3 is TGCAGCGCGGGGCCTCCCTCCTACGAGCAGTACTTC. The J gene is TRBJ2-7, the V gene TRBV29-1; D possibly uses TRBD1 or TRBD2 (5 bases each). Germline V CDR1 and CDR2: SQVTM, ANQGSEA. This CDR3 region has 12 residues. Between the trimmed V and J ends, which lost 7 bases and 0 bases, there was a span of 10 bases.

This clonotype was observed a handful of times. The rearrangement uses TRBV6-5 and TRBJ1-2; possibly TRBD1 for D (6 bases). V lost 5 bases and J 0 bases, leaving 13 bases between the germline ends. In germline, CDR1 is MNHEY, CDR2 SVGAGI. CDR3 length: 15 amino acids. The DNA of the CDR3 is TGTGCCAGCAGTGTTCAGGGGCAAGCTAACTATGGCTACACCTTC. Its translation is CASSVQGQANYGYTF.

The CDR3 DNA is TGTGCCACCAGCAGACCACGGGGACAGGGGGCGCCTAGGGACGAGCAGTACTTC. It codes for CATSRPRGQGAPRDEQYF. The rearrangement uses TRBV15 and TRBJ2-7; the match to TRBD1 covers 12 bases. This CDR3 is 18 amino acids long. The V segment lost 2 bases and the J segment 5 bases; nucleotides outside the gene matches: 13. Looked up from germline, CDR1 is LNHNV and CDR2 is YYDKDF (reference sequence).

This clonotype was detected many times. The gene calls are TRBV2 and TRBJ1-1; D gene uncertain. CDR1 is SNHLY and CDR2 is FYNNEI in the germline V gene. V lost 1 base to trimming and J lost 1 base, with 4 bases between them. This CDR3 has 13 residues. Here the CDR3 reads CASSEDRNTEAFF. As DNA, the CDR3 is TGTGCCAGCAGTGAAGACAGGAACACTGAAGCTTTCTTT.